This TCR beta chain was identified in a study of T cell clones after liver transplantation. Background on the study: TCRbeta sequencing after a pre-transplant mixed lymphocyte reaction identified graft-donor-reactive clones, later tracked in post-transplant blood.

Sorting of unstimulated PBMCs yielded separate CD3+CD4+ and CD3+CD8+ fractions. Concerning this clone: The antigen remains undetermined.

Study-wide results and limits: Graft donor-reactive T cells may have migrated into the graft rather than being deleted. Post-transplant, graft-donor-reactive CD4 TCRbeta sequences in blood dropped significantly in 5 of 8 subjects.

This CDR3 has 11 amino acids. The germline gives CDR1 MNHNS, CDR2 SASEGT. Trimming shortened V by 6 bases and J by 8 bases, and 7 bases separated the two germline ends. The data were produced by immunoSEQ multiplex PCR, yet TCRdb's version contains in-frame clones alone and is incomplete. Of around 110,000 clones listed, approximately 90% are singletons. The specimen was CD4+ T cells from blood, collected 12 months after liver transplant. The sequence came from a human patient who received a liver transplant. The T cells may come from the graft donor. V usage is TRBV6-1 and J usage is TRBJ1-4; possible D gene TRBD1, 5 bases. CDR3 sequence (DNA): TGTGCCAGCAGGAACAGGGAAAAACTGTTTTTT. Translating it yields CASRNREKLFF.